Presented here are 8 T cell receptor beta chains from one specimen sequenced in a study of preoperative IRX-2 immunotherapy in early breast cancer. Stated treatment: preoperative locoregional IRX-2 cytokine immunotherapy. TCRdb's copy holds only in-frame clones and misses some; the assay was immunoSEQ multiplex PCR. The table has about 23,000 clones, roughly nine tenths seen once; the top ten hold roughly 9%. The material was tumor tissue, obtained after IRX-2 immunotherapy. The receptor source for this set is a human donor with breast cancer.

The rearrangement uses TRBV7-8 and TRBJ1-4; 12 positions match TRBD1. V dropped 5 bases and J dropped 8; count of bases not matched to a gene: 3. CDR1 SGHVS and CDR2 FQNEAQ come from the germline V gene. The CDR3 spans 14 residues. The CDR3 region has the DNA TGTGCCAGCAGCCGGGACAGGGGGCAAGAAAAACTGTTTTTT. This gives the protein CASSRDRGQEKLFF.

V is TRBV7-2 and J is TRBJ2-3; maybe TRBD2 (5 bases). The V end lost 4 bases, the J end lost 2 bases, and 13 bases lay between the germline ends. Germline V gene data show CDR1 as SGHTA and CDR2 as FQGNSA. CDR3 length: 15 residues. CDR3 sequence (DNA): TGTGCCAGCAGCTCCCAGGTAGCGACCACAGATACGCAGTATTTT. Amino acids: CASSSQVATTDTQYF.

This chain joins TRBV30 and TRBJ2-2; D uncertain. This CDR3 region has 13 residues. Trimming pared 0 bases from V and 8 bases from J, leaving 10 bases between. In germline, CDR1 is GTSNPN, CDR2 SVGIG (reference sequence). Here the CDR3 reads CAWSVENPGELFF. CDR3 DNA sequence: TGTGCCTGGAGTGTAGAAAACCCAGGGGAGCTGTTTTTT.

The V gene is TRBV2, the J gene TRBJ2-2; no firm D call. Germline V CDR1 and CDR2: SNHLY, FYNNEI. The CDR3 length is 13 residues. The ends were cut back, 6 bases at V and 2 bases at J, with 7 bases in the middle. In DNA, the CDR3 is TGTGCCAGCAGCCGCGACAACACCGGGGAGCTGTTTTTT. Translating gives CASSRDNTGELFF. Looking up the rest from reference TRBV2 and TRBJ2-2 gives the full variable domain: EPEVTQTPSHQVTQMGQEVILRCVPISNHLYFYWYRQILGQKVEFLVSFYNNEISEKSEIFDDQFSVERPDGSNFTLKIRSTKLEDSAMYFCASSRDNTGELFFGEGSRLTVL.

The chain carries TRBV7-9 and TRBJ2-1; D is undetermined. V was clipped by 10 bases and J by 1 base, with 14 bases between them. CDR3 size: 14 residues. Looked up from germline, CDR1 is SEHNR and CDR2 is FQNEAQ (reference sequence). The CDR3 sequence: CATRPPTSYNEQFF. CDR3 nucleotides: TGTGCCACCCGCCCCCCGACTTCCTACAATGAGCAGTTCTTC.

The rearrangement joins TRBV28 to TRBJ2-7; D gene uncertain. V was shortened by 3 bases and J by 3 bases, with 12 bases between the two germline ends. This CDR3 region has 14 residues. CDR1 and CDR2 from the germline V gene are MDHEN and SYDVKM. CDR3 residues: CASSFWGFVYEQYF. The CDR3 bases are TGTGCCAGCAGTTTTTGGGGATTCGTCTACGAGCAGTACTTC.

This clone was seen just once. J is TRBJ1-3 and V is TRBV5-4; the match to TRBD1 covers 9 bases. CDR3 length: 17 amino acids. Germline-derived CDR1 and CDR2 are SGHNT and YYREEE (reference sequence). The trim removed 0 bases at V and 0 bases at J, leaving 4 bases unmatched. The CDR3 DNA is TGTGCCAGCAGCTTGGAGACAGGGGGGCTCTCTGGAAACACCATATATTTT. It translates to CASSLETGGLSGNTIYF.

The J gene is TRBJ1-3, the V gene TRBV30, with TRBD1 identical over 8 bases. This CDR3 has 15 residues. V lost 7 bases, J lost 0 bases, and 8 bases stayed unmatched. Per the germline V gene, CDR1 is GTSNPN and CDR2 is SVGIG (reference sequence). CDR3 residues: CASRGPVLSGNTIYF. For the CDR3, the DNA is TGTGCCTCCAGGGGGCCAGTTCTCTCTGGAAACACCATATATTTT.